This passage covers 2 T cell receptor beta chains from one sample sequenced in a study of tumor-infiltrating lymphocytes in localized non-small cell lung cancer. Libraries were prepared by immunoSEQ multiplex PCR; TCRdb keeps only in-frame clonotypes and omits some of them. Here the sample spans roughly 7,000 clones, around 60% being singletons. The sample comprised uninvolved lung tissue not adjacent to the tumor. Receptors originate from a human donor with non-small cell lung cancer.

Judged by abundance, this clone is medium-sized. The rearrangement joins TRBV19 to TRBJ1-6; no firm D call. Germline values: CDR1 LNHDA, CDR2 SQIVND (reference sequence). This CDR3 has 17 residues. Between the trimmed V and J ends, which lost 3 bases and 6 bases, there was a span of 18 bases. This CDR3 reads CASSMGARSRSNSPLHF. The CDR3 DNA reads TGTGCCAGTAGTATGGGAGCCAGATCGAGGTCTAATTCACCCCTCCACTTT.

The rearrangement joins TRBV16 to TRBJ2-7, with TRBD2 matching over 7 bases. There are 12 residues in the CDR3. Looked up from germline, CDR1 is KGHSY and CDR2 is FQNENV. CDR3: CAAGREIYEQYF. The CDR3 DNA reads TGTGCTGCGGGGCGGGAGATCTACGAGCAGTACTTC.